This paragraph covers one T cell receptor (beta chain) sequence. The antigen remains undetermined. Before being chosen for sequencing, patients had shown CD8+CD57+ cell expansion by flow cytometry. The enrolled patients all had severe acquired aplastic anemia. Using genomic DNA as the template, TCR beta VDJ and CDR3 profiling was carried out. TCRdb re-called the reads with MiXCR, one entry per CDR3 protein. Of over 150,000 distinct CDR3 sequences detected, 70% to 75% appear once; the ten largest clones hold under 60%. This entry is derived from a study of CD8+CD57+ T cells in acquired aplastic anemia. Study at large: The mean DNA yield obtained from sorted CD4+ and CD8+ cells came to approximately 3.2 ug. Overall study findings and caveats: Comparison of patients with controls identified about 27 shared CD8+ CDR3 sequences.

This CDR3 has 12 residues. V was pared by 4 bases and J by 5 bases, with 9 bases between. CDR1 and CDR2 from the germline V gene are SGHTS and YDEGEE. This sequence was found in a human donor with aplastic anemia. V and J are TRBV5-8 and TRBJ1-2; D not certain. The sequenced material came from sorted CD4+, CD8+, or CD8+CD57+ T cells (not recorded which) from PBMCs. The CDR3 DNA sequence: TGTGCCAGCAGCGTGGAGGTTTATGGCTACACCTTC. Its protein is CASSVEVYGYTF.